This T cell receptor (beta chain) was captured by sequencing in a study of breast tumors, draining lymph nodes, adjacent tissues (dated by TCRdb to between 2015 and 2016). Broadly, across the study: The study compared TCR beta repertoires across tumor, adjacent nontumor tissue and axillary lymph nodes from breast cancer patients. In human breast cancer, the study set out to evaluate how tumor, surrounding tissue and draining lymph node repertoires relate to one another and whether T cells may move between these sites.

Instrument on record: Illumina HiSeq 2000. TCR beta chain libraries were generated by multiplex PCR amplification. High-throughput sequencing was used to analyze the amplified TCR beta chain products. TCRdb handled the public reads itself, with Q25 trimming in fastp and clone calling in MiXCR, and kept productive beta chains. Rows matching on CDR3 protein sequence are summarized as one entry with the most common DNA and genes. The sample contains about 130,000 distinct CDR3 sequences, about 20% of them found a single time. The ten most abundant clones make up 3.5% to 4.5% of the sample. This clonotype showed up just a few times. Its specific antigen is unknown. Base qualities are missing; no much larger clone stands one base away. The research as a whole found: Tumor and nontumor tissue repertoires were significantly more similar in luminal-like than in basal-like breast cancer. Rather than being directly demonstrated, the conclusion that tumor T cells originate in lymph nodes was presented as consistent with a hypothesis. The data were considered consistent with the idea that most tumor T cells come from the lymph node and then expand in tumor tissue. Tumors showed preferential V and J gene usage, and their T-cell repertoire diversity fell below that of lymph nodes yet above that of nontumor tissue.

The axillary draining lymph nodes of breast cancer patients were the source of the lymph node samples. The CDR1 and CDR2 encoded by the germline V gene (reference sequence) are MNHEY and SMNVEV. Ends trimmed: V by 5 bases, J by 5 bases; bases unmatched to a gene: 7. Its CDR3 holds 16 amino acids, cysteine through phenylalanine. CDR3 DNA is the only sequence kept; it has 48 bases, read in frame from the first base. This TCR was recovered from a female donor with breast cancer. Some clones in this sample may be carry-over from other donors' samples. The sample comprised axillary lymph node tissue. The chain was built from TRBV27 and TRBJ2-1; 12 bases in the middle match TRBD2. The DNA sequence is given as TGTGCCAGCAGTCCCTGGACTAGCGGGGCCAACAATGAGCAGTTCTTC. Its translation reads: CASSPWTSGANNEQFF.